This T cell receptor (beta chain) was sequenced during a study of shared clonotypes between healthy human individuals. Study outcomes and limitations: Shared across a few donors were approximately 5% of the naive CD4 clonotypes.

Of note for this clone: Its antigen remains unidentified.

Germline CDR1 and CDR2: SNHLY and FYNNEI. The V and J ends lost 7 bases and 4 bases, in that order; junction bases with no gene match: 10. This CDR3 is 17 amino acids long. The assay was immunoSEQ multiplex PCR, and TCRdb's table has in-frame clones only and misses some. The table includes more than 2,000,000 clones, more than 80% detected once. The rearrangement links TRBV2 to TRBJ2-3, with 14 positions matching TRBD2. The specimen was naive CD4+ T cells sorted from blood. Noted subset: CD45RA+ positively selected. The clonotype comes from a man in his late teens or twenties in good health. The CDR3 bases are TGTGCCAGCACCGCCGGGACTAGCGGGAGAAGGGCAGATACGCAGTATTTT. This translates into CASTAGTSGRRADTQYF. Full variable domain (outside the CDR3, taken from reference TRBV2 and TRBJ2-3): EPEVTQTPSHQVTQMGQEVILRCVPISNHLYFYWYRQILGQKVEFLVSFYNNEISEKSEIFDDQFSVERPDGSNFTLKIRSTKLEDSAMYFCASTAGTSGRRADTQYFGPGTRLTVL.